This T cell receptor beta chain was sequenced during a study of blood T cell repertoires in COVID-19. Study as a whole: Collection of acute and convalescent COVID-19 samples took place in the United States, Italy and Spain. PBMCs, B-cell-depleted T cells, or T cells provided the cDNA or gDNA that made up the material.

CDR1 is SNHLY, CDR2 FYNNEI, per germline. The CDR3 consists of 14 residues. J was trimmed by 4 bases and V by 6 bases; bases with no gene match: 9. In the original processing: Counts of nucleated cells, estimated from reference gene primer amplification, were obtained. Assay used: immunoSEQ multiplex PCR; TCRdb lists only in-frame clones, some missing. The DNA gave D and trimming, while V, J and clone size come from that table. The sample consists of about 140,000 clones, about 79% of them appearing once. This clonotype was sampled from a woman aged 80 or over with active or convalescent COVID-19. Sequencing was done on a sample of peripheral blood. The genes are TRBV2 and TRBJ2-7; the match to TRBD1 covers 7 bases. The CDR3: CASRMEHRGYEQYF. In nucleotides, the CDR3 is TGTGCCAGCAGGATGGAACACAGGGGTTACGAGCAGTACTTC. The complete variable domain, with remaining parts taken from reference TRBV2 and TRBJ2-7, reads EPEVTQTPSHQVTQMGQEVILRCVPISNHLYFYWYRQILGQKVEFLVSFYNNEISEKSEIFDDQFSVERPDGSNFTLKIRSTKLEDSAMYFCASRMEHRGYEQYFGPGTRLTVT.